This T cell receptor beta chain was documented in a study of Graves' ophthalmopathy and Graves' hyperthyroidism. Study at large: Upon initial diagnosis and before any treatment, peripheral blood was collected.

This clonotype was detected ten times or more. The antigen is unknown. Researchers took RNA transcripts and amplified TCR beta CDR3 regions from them. HTBI primers primed a first-round RT-PCR, and a second-round multiplex PCR followed. TCRdb reprocessed the multiplex PCR reads with MiXCR, giving one entry per CDR3 protein. The sample holds hundreds of thousands of distinct CDR3 sequences, around a fifth seen once. Study-wide findings and caveats: Most expanded clonotypes in thyroid above 0.001 frequency also showed up in blood.

J was trimmed by 8 bases and V by 4 bases; bases with no gene match: 7. CDR1 GTSNPN and CDR2 SVGIG come from the germline V gene (reference sequence). The CDR3 has 12 amino acids. Cases classed as stable hyperthyroidism had no ophthalmopathy within 18 months of follow-up. Ages of hyperthyroidism patients ran from 18 to 65, and their diagnoses were new, under 2 months' duration. J is TRBJ1-2 and V is TRBV30, with TRBD1 matching over 7 bases. Source material: peripheral blood. The receptor comes from a woman aged 18 to 35 with stable Graves' hyperthyroidism. Some clones in this sample may be carry-over from other donors' samples. DNA for the CDR3: TGTGCCTGGACGAGACAGGGACACGGCTACACCTTC. Its translation: CAWTRQGHGYTF.